These T cell receptor beta chains were read from a single sample in a study of T cells in localized non-small cell lung cancer. Clones were sequenced by immunoSEQ multiplex PCR, and TCRdb holds only the in-frame ones, with some missing. The table has under 15,000 clones, approximately 87% seen once. Sequences were derived from peripheral blood, sampled before any cancer treatment. Every receptor here comes from a male donor older than 55 with stage I lung adenocarcinoma. The CDR3 runs from the conserved cysteine through the conserved F or W. A D gene is named only where the DNA matches it firmly. Not all rows give a size; the values are once, few, many and, for expanded clones, a class.

j_call: TRBJ1-3; clone_size: once; v_call: TRBV7-9; cdr3_length: 15; d_call: NA; cdr3_nt: TGTGCCAGCAGCCCACCGGGTCCCTCTGGAAACACCATATATTTT; cdr3_aa: CASSPPGPSGNTIYF
j_call: TRBJ1-3; clone_size: NA; v_call: TRBV9; cdr3_length: 15; d_call: NA; cdr3_nt: TGTGCCAGCAGCGTAGCTGTCCACTCTGGAAACACCATATATTTT; cdr3_aa: CASSVAVHSGNTIYF
j_call: TRBJ2-3; clone_size: NA; v_call: TRBV27; cdr3_length: 15; d_call: NA; cdr3_nt: TGTGCCAGCAGTTTAATCGGACTCCGTGCAGATACGCAGTATTTT; cdr3_aa: CASSLIGLRADTQYF
j_call: TRBJ1-5; clone_size: NA; v_call: TRBV28; cdr3_length: 13; d_call: NA; cdr3_nt: TGTGCCAGCAGTCCGAATAGCGCCTCCACCCAGCATTTT; cdr3_aa: CASSPNSASTQHF
j_call: TRBJ1-3; clone_size: NA; v_call: TRBV5-6; cdr3_length: 15; d_call: NA; cdr3_nt: TGTGCCAGCATTAGTTCAGGGTCCTCTGGAAACACCATATATTTT; cdr3_aa: CASISSGSSGNTIYF
j_call: TRBJ1-2; clone_size: NA; v_call: TRBV5-4; cdr3_length: 12; d_call: NA; cdr3_nt: TGTGCCAGCAGCTTGGACCGGGGGGGCTACACCTTC; cdr3_aa: CASSLDRGGYTF
j_call: TRBJ1-1; clone_size: NA; v_call: TRBV2; cdr3_length: 15; d_call: NA; cdr3_nt: TGTGCCAGCAGACCCGGGACGGTTCCGACCATGGGGGCTTTCTTT; cdr3_aa: CASRPGTVPTMGAFF
j_call: TRBJ1-5; clone_size: NA; v_call: TRBV4-1; cdr3_length: 15; d_call: NA; cdr3_nt: TGCGCCAGCAGCCAAGAATGGGGCAGGGTGGAGCCCCAGCATTTT; cdr3_aa: CASSQEWGRVEPQHF
j_call: TRBJ2-2; clone_size: NA; v_call: TRBV4-3; cdr3_length: 14; d_call: NA; cdr3_nt: TGCGCCAGCAGACGGGACTGGAACACCGGGGAGCTGTTTTTT; cdr3_aa: CASRRDWNTGELFF
j_call: TRBJ2-7; clone_size: NA; v_call: TRBV28; cdr3_length: 15; d_call: TRBD2; cdr3_nt: TGTGCCAGCAGCGTACCGGGACTAGCAGCTTACGAGCAGTACTTC; cdr3_aa: CASSVPGLAAYEQYF
j_call: TRBJ2-1; clone_size: NA; v_call: TRBV28; cdr3_length: 18; d_call: NA; cdr3_nt: TGTGCCAGCAGTGGGGGTCGGGGTAGAAGTCGCTCCTACAATGAGCAGTTCTTC; cdr3_aa: CASSGGRGRSRSYNEQFF
j_call: TRBJ2-2; clone_size: NA; v_call: TRBV11-2; cdr3_length: 17; d_call: TRBD1; cdr3_nt: TGTGCCAGCAGCCCCTTACTAGGACAGGCGAACACCGGGGAGCTGTTTTTT; cdr3_aa: CASSPLLGQANTGELFF
j_call: TRBJ1-5; clone_size: NA; v_call: TRBV21-1; cdr3_length: 16; d_call: NA; cdr3_nt: TGTGCTAAAACCTCAAATCGGAGGGGCGATCGTCAGCCCCAGCATTTT; cdr3_aa: CAKTSNRRGDRQPQHF
j_call: TRBJ2-1; clone_size: NA; v_call: TRBV27; cdr3_length: 13; d_call: NA; cdr3_nt: TGTGCCAGCAGTTTATCATCAGGGAATGAGCAGTTCTTC; cdr3_aa: CASSLSSGNEQFF
j_call: TRBJ1-6; clone_size: NA; v_call: TRBV15; cdr3_length: 15; d_call: NA; cdr3_nt: TGTGCCACCAGCAGAGATCGGAGCTACAATTCACCCCTCCACTTT; cdr3_aa: CATSRDRSYNSPLHF
j_call: TRBJ2-1; clone_size: NA; v_call: TRBV14; cdr3_length: 15; d_call: NA; cdr3_nt: TGTGCCAGCAGCCAAGCCTTCTTCGGGGACAATGAGCAGTTCTTC; cdr3_aa: CASSQAFFGDNEQFF
j_call: TRBJ1-5; clone_size: NA; v_call: TRBV29-1; cdr3_length: 12; d_call: NA; cdr3_nt: TGCAGCGTCATGACGGGCAATCAGCCCCAGCATTTT; cdr3_aa: CSVMTGNQPQHF
j_call: TRBJ1-6; clone_size: NA; v_call: TRBV7-2; cdr3_length: 17; d_call: TRBD1; cdr3_nt: TGTGCCAGCAGCTGGACAGGCCCGAGCTCCTATAATTCACCCCTCCACTTT; cdr3_aa: CASSWTGPSSYNSPLHF
j_call: TRBJ1-3; clone_size: once; v_call: TRBV27; cdr3_length: 15; d_call: TRBD1; cdr3_nt: TGTGCCAGCAGTTTAACAGGGGTTTCTGGAAACACCATATATTTT; cdr3_aa: CASSLTGVSGNTIYF
j_call: TRBJ1-2; clone_size: NA; v_call: TRBV7-2; cdr3_length: 12; d_call: NA; cdr3_nt: TGTGCCAGCACCAGGCGGGGATCCGGCTACACCTTC; cdr3_aa: CASTRRGSGYTF
j_call: TRBJ1-2; clone_size: NA; v_call: TRBV29-1; cdr3_length: 14; d_call: NA; cdr3_nt: TGCAGCGTTGATCGGGGCCTAGGAGACTATGGCTACACCTTC; cdr3_aa: CSVDRGLGDYGYTF